Below, 10 T cell receptor beta chains from the same sample are listed, as sequenced in a study of blood T cell repertoires in COVID-19. Assay used: immunoSEQ multiplex PCR; TCRdb lists only in-frame clones, some missing. The table lists 90,000 to 110,000 clones, roughly 79% of them singletons. Sequencing used peripheral blood. The receptors stem from a woman aged 70-85 years with acute or convalescent COVID-19.

The chain couples TRBV3-1 (or the pseudogene TRBV3-2) to TRBJ2-2, with a weak D call TRBD1 (6 bases). Trimming stripped 7 bases from V and 0 bases from J, with 9 bases between. Germline CDR1 LGHDT, CDR2 YNNKEL (reference sequence). This CDR3 comprises 14 residues. Written as DNA, the CDR3 is TGTGCCAGCAACAAGGGGGCGAACACCGGGGAGCTGTTTTTT. Amino acids: CASNKGANTGELFF.

The J gene is TRBJ2-1, the V gene TRBV6-2 or TRBV6-3; the match to TRBD2 covers 10 bases. The CDR3 is made up of 15 amino acids. J was trimmed by 4 bases and V by 6 bases; bases with no gene match: 6. CDR1 and CDR2 (germline): MNHEY, SVGEGT. CDR3 DNA: TGTGCCAGCAGCCTAACTAGCGGGGTTTACAATGAGCAGTTCTTC. The encoded protein is CASSLTSGVYNEQFF.

The CDR3 region is CASSPRSGIARTEAFF. The DNA of the CDR3 is TGTGCCAGCAGCCCCAGATCGGGGATTGCGAGAACTGAAGCTTTCTTT. This chain uses TRBV7-9 with TRBJ1-1, with D unresolved. With 5 bases removed from V and 5 bases from J, the gap between germline ends came to 21 bases. In germline, CDR1 is SEHNR, CDR2 FQNEAQ (reference sequence). This CDR3 is built from 16 residues.

The V call is TRBV28, the J call TRBJ1-2; D call uncertain. Trimming removed 3 bases at V and 10 bases at J, with 12 bases between. Germline V CDR1 and CDR2: MDHEN, SYDVKM. CDR3 size: 12 residues. CDR3 in DNA: TGTGCCAGCAGTTTCGGCGCTGCGGTCTACACCTTC. Translated: CASSFGAAVYTF.

This chain connects TRBV27 to TRBJ2-7; the match to TRBD1 covers 8 bases. Germline V gives CDR1 MNHEY, CDR2 SMNVEV (reference sequence). The CDR3 has 15 amino acids. V was pared by 4 bases and J by 4 bases, with 9 bases of the junction left unmatched. The CDR3 is CASSSRGQAIYEQYF. As DNA, the CDR3 is TGTGCCAGCAGTTCTAGGGGACAGGCGATATACGAGCAGTACTTC.

V and J are TRBV6-2 or TRBV6-3 and TRBJ2-7, with TRBD1 matching over 11 bases. The CDR3 spans 16 residues. The V segment lost 5 bases and the J segment 3 bases; nucleotides outside the gene matches: 9. CDR1 is MNHEY, CDR2 SVGEGT, per germline. CDR3 bases: TGTGCCAGCAGTCTCCCTCGCGGGACAGGGGGCTACGAGCAGTACTTC. It specifies CASSLPRGTGGYEQYF.

The CDR3 here is CAWSVGHNNEKLFF. In DNA form, the CDR3 reads TGTGCCTGGAGTGTGGGACACAATAATGAAAAACTGTTTTTT. V is TRBV30 and J is TRBJ1-4, with a weak D call TRBD1 (6 bases). V shed 0 bases and J shed 4 bases, with 9 bases lying between them. CDR1 is GTSNPN, CDR2 SVGIG, per germline (reference sequence). The CDR3 has 14 residues.

The chain couples TRBV30 to TRBJ1-5, with TRBD1 identical over 8 bases. Per germline, CDR1 GTSNPN and CDR2 SVGIG (reference sequence). The CDR3 totals 15 residues. After removal of 5 bases from V and 0 bases from J, the junction contained 6 bases not matched to a gene. The CDR3 loop is CAWGTGGYSNQPQHF. In DNA form, the CDR3 reads TGTGCCTGGGGGACAGGCGGTTATAGCAATCAGCCCCAGCATTTT.

The chain employs TRBV6-2 or TRBV6-3 and TRBJ1-3; D ambiguous. The CDR3 is 14 residues long. The ends were cut back, 2 bases at V and 0 bases at J, with 5 bases in the middle. Germline V gene sequence: CDR1 MNHEY, CDR2 SVGEGT. This chain's CDR3 is CASSYGLSGNTIYF. The CDR3 nucleotides are TGTGCCAGCAGTTACGGACTCTCTGGAAACACCATATATTTT.

This chain connects TRBV2 to TRBJ2-4, with TRBD2 as a possible D gene (5 bases). V lost 2 bases to trimming and J lost 0 bases, with 11 bases between them. The CDR3 totals 16 residues. Germline V gene sequence: CDR1 SNHLY, CDR2 FYNNEI. The CDR3: CASSEQSGLAKNIQYF. The CDR3 DNA reads as TGTGCCAGCAGTGAACAGTCAGGACTAGCCAAAAACATTCAGTACTTC.